The 16 T cell receptor beta chains below all came from one sample that was sequenced in a study of blood T cell repertoires in COVID-19. Profiled with immunoSEQ multiplex PCR; TCRdb holds only in-frame clones, not every one. This table holds roughly 220,000 clones, 70% to 90% found once. Specimen: PBMCs or T cells enriched from blood (not recorded which). The receptors stem from a woman between 40 and 55 years old with acute COVID-19.

This sequence joins TRBV19 and TRBJ2-1; 12 bases are a match to TRBD2. V shed 4 bases and J 0 bases; nucleotides not matched to a gene: 10. The CDR3 spans 19 residues. Looked up from germline, CDR1 is LNHDA and CDR2 is SQIVND (reference sequence). CDR3 sequence (DNA): TGTGCCAGTAGTACCCGCATACTAGCGGGGGGAGCCTCCTACAATGAGCAGTTCTTC. This codes for CASSTRILAGGASYNEQFF. The entire variable domain, with the rest obtained from reference TRBV19 and TRBJ2-1, is as follows: DGGITQSPKYLFRKEGQNVTLSCEQNLNHDAMYWYRQDPGQGLRLIYYSQIVNDFQKGDIAEGYSVSREKKESFPLTVTSAQKNPTAFYLCASSTRILAGGASYNEQFFGPGTRLTVL.

The chain uses TRBV9 and TRBJ1-1, with TRBD1 identical over 7 bases. Trimming cost V 0 bases and J 4 bases; bases outside gene matches: 3. The germline V gene encodes CDR1 SGDLS and CDR2 YYNGEE. The CDR3 consists of 14 residues. CDR3 sequence: CASSVDAGGTEAFF. The CDR3 DNA follows: TGTGCCAGCAGCGTAGATGCAGGGGGCACTGAAGCTTTCTTT.

V and J are TRBV11-1 and TRBJ2-7; 9 bases fit TRBD2. The CDR3 contains 14 residues. Germline V gene data show CDR1 as SGHAT and CDR2 as FQDESV (reference sequence). The ends lost 5 bases at V and 6 bases at J; junction bases unmatched: 8. CDR3 bases: TGTGCCAGCAGCAGGAAGCGGGGGGACCTCGAGCAGTACTTC. This translates into CASSRKRGDLEQYF.

This chain links TRBV6-8 with TRBJ2-7; 9 bases fit TRBD2. The CDR3 consists of 16 residues. The germline gives CDR1 MNHGY, CDR2 SAAAGT. V shed 7 bases, J shed 1 base, and the junction held 11 bases outside the gene matches. For the CDR3, the DNA is TGTGCCAGCAATCTTAAAAGCGGGGGGTTATCCTACGAGCAGTACGTC. Protein: CASNLKSGGLSYEQYV.

This chain connects TRBV5-4 to TRBJ1-2, with 9 positions matching TRBD1. From germline, CDR1 is SGHNT and CDR2 YYREEE (reference sequence). J gave up 5 bases and V 0 bases, and 5 bases lay outside the gene matches. The CDR3 runs 15 residues. The CDR3 loop is CASSLVGQGGYGYTF. As DNA, the CDR3 is TGTGCCAGCAGCTTGGTGGGACAGGGAGGATATGGCTACACCTTC.

A few counts support this clone. This chain links TRBV7-9 with TRBJ2-2; TRBD2 matches 9 bases. The J segment lost 3 bases and the V segment lost 5 bases, leaving 7 bases of the junction unmatched. Germline assignment: CDR1 SEHNR and CDR2 FQNEAQ (reference sequence). The CDR3 extends over 16 amino acids. CDR3 in amino acids: CASSPPSSGDTGELFF. For the CDR3, the DNA is TGTGCCAGCAGCCCGCCGTCTAGCGGGGACACCGGGGAGCTGTTTTTT.

The chain carries TRBV7-2 and TRBJ1-1; D not resolved. Per germline, CDR1 SGHTA and CDR2 FQGNSA. V lost 8 bases and J 4 bases, leaving 23 bases between the germline ends. This CDR3 region has 16 residues. CDR3 nucleotide sequence: TGTGCCAGCTTACAACCGGGGAGAGGGCGAGGCACTGAAGCTTTCTTT. Its translation: CASLQPGRGRGTEAFF.

This clone was counted at least ten times. The chain has TRBV30 and TRBJ1-1; perhaps TRBD1 as D (5 bases). The CDR3 length is 13 residues. V lost 4 bases to trimming and J lost 7 bases, with 16 bases between them. Germline V CDR1 and CDR2: GTSNPN, SVGIG (reference sequence). For the CDR3, the DNA is TGTGCCTGGACACCAGGGCGAACTAATGAAGCTTTCTTT. It yields the protein CAWTPGRTNEAFF.

This clone was counted once. J is TRBJ1-5 and V is TRBV7-8, with 11 bases identical to TRBD1. This CDR3 has 16 amino acids. Germline V lookup: CDR1 SGHVS, CDR2 FQNEAQ. With V trimmed by 1 base and J by 7 bases, 6 bases remained unmatched. CDR3 bases: TGTGCCAGCAGCTTAGGGGACAGGGGGTGGAACCAGCCCCAGCATTTT. It encodes CASSLGDRGWNQPQHF.

This clone was seen only a few times. The CDR3 DNA reads TGTGCCAGCAACCCCTCCAGCGCAGGGTTTCATGGCTACACCTTC. Translating it yields CASNPSSAGFHGYTF. The J gene is TRBJ1-2, the V gene TRBV6-2 or TRBV6-3; D may be TRBD1 (5 bases). CDR1 and CDR2 (germline): MNHEY, SVGEGT. V was trimmed by 7 bases and J by 6 bases, leaving 21 bases between them. The CDR3 totals 15 residues.

The chain combines TRBV2 with TRBJ1-6, with a possible D match to TRBD1 (6 bases). The CDR3 totals 15 residues. Between the trimmed V and J ends, which lost 2 bases and 7 bases, there was a span of 12 bases. CDR1 is SNHLY and CDR2 is FYNNEI in the germline V gene. Here the CDR3 DNA reads TGTGCCAGCAGTGAATCCAGGGGTGGAAATTCACCCCTCCACTTT. It codes for CASSESRGGNSPLHF.

V gene TRBV23-1 combines with J gene TRBJ2-3, with 7 bases fitting TRBD1. Being an ORF, TRBV23-1 has a function that is uncertain. Trimming at V came to 6 bases and at J to 13 bases, leaving 22 bases not matched to a gene. The CDR3 spans 16 residues. The CDR3 loop is CASRLHQPTGNHCKYF. The CDR3, as DNA: TGCGCCAGCAGGCTACACCAACCGACAGGGAATCATTGTAAGTATTTT.

The chain uses TRBV19 and TRBJ1-3, with TRBD1 identical over 7 bases. The junction had 11 bases not matched to a gene; V was cut back by 6 bases and J by 0 bases. This CDR3 has 17 amino acids. CDR1 is LNHDA and CDR2 is SQIVND in the germline V gene (reference sequence). The CDR3 nucleotides read TGTGCCAGTAGCACCTCCGGGACAGCCGTCTCTGGAAACACCATATATTTT. As protein: CASSTSGTAVSGNTIYF.

The chain joins TRBV7-8 to TRBJ1-2, with a weak D call TRBD1 (5 bases). The V and J ends lost 5 bases and 4 bases respectively, with 20 bases between them. Germline lookup yields CDR1 SGHVS and CDR2 FQNEAQ. The CDR3 sequence is 16 residues long. The CDR3 nucleotides are TGTGCCAGCAGCACCGTGGAGGGGCACATTGGCTATGGCTACACCTTC. It encodes CASSTVEGHIGYGYTF.

The V and J genes are TRBV19 and TRBJ1-1; the D is unclear. V lost 5 bases to trimming and J lost 1 base, with 17 bases between them. The CDR3 sequence is 16 residues long. CDR1 and CDR2 from the germline V gene are LNHDA and SQIVND (reference sequence). DNA of the CDR3: TGTGCCAGTAGTTTCGTTTTCCGGGGATGGAACACTGAAGCTTTCTTT. It is translated as CASSFVFRGWNTEAFF.

V usage is TRBV13 and J usage is TRBJ2-5; 8 bases are shared with TRBD1. J lost 5 bases, V lost 8 bases, and 4 bases had no gene match. Germline CDR1 reads PRHDT; CDR2 reads FYEKMQ (reference sequence). The CDR3 is made up of 12 amino acids. The CDR3 DNA sequence: TGTGCCAGCGGGACAGGAAGGGAGACCCAGTACTTC. The encoded protein is CASGTGRETQYF.